This is a list of T cell receptor beta chains from one sample in a study of CD8 T cells in ankylosing spondylitis. TCRdb itself ran the 5' RACE reads through MiXCR, one entry per CDR3 protein. The sample consists of a few hundred thousand distinct CDR3 sequences, 20% to 30% of them appearing once. The sequencing sample was made of blood, either unsorted or a sorted T cell fraction (not recorded which). These receptors all come from a male donor with ankylosing spondylitis or in good health (not recorded which). Each CDR3 is given with its conserved first and last residue. D genes are given only for firm matches. Clone size is given for some rows only: seen once, a few or many times, or a class if the clone is expanded.

>-|-|TRBJ2-2|TRBV20-1
TGCAGTGCTAGAGATTCGGGTTGGAACACCGGGGAGCTGTTTTTT
CSARDSGWNTGELFF
>-|-|TRBJ2-6|TRBV24-1
TGTGCCGCCTCCACGAGCTCTGGGGCCAACGTCCTGACTTTC
CAASTSSGANVLTF
>few|-|TRBJ2-5|TRBV20-1
TGCAGTGCTAGTATAGGGATAATCCAAGAGACCCAGTACTTC
CSASIGIIQETQYF
>many|TRBD2|TRBJ2-1|TRBV10-3
TGTGCCATCAGTGAGTCTGCGGGGGGTACGGTCAATGAGCAGTTCTTC
CAISESAGGTVNEQFF
>many|TRBD2|TRBJ2-3|TRBV20-1
TGCAGTGCTAGAGATCCTAGCGGTAAAACAGATACGCAGTATTTT
CSARDPSGKTDTQYF
>-|-|TRBJ2-1|TRBV18
TGTGCCAGCTCAAAGGCAAGCTCCTACAATGAGCAGTTCTTC
CASSKASSYNEQFF
>-|TRBD1|TRBJ1-2|TRBV29-1
TGCAGCGTCGGACAGGGGAAGGTTGGCTACACCTTC
CSVGQGKVGYTF
>many|-|TRBJ1-1|TRBV20-1
TGCAGTGCTAGAGCCGGGAACACTGAAGCTTTCTTT
CSARAGNTEAFF
>-|TRBD1|TRBJ2-7|TRBV5-1
TGCGCCAGCAGCAGGGGGACAGGGTCCCCCTACGAGCAGTACTTC
CASSRGTGSPYEQYF
>-|TRBD1|TRBJ2-3|TRBV11-2
TGTGCCAGCACCGGACAGGGGACAGATACGCAGTATTTT
CASTGQGTDTQYF
>-|-|TRBJ1-1|TRBV29-1
TGCAGCGGCGGTGGGGGCACTGAAGCTTTCTTT
CSGGGGTEAFF
>many|-|TRBJ2-1|TRBV5-1
TGCGCCAGCAGCTCTGATAATGAGCAGTTCTTC
CASSSDNEQFF
>-|-|TRBJ2-3|TRBV6-1
TGTGCCAGCAAACCGGGCCAAGGGGCAGATACGCAGTATTTT
CASKPGQGADTQYF
>-|TRBD1|TRBJ1-1|TRBV30
TGTGCCTGGCGACAGGGGAGGGACACTGAAGCTTTCTTT
CAWRQGRDTEAFF
>-|-|TRBJ2-7|TRBV12-3/TRBV12-4
TGTGCCAGCAGTTTGTTACAAAACTACGAGCAGTACTTC
CASSLLQNYEQYF
>few|TRBD2|TRBJ2-5|TRBV7-8
TGTGCCAGCAGCCCCCGGACTAGGGGACAAGAGACCCAGTACTTC
CASSPRTRGQETQYF
>many|-|TRBJ1-5|TRBV20-1
TGCAGTGCTACAGGTAGCAATCAGCCCCAGCATTTT
CSATGSNQPQHF
>-|-|TRBJ1-1|TRBV7-3
TGTGCCAGCAGCTTTACCCAGGGAGATGAAGCTTTCTTT
CASSFTQGDEAFF
>many|-|TRBJ2-3|TRBV20-1
TGCAGTGCTTCGCGGGGTGCAGATACGCAGTATTTT
CSASRGADTQYF
>many|-|TRBJ2-7|TRBV5-1
TGCGCCAGCAGCTGGACCCCCTTGAACGGGGGCGAGCAGTACTTC
CASSWTPLNGGEQYF